Described below is a single T cell receptor beta chain sequence and its context. These data come from a study of blood T cell repertoires in COVID-19. Study overall: The samples span acute and convalescent COVID-19 from the United States, Italy and Spain. Nucleic acid was either cDNA or gDNA, and it came from T cells, B-cell-depleted T cells, or PBMCs.

Original methodology: Reference gene primers were amplified, and this amplification served to estimate nucleated cell counts. Repertoires were generated with immunoSEQ multiplex PCR, while TCRdb's copy carries only in-frame clones and drops some. V, J and clone size derive from that table, while D and trimming were established from the DNA sequence. This sample carries about 35,000 clones, under 90% of them seen once, and the ten largest clones take over 3.5%. This TCR derives from a man aged 50 or older with acute or convalescent COVID-19. The sample consisted of peripheral blood.

CDR3 in DNA: TGTGCCAGCAGTCAGGCAGGGGGCAAGACAGATACGCAGTATTTT. Protein: CASSQAGGKTDTQYF. The V and J genes are TRBV28 and TRBJ2-3, with 8 nucleotides matching TRBD1. Germline values: CDR1 MDHEN, CDR2 SYDVKM. The CDR3 is 15 residues long. V lost 5 bases to trimming and J lost 3 bases; unmatched junction nucleotides: 7.